This T cell receptor beta chain appears in the sequencing data of a study of beta chain features in type 1 diabetes. This clone turned up a few times. Antigen specificity is unknown. This same CDR3 is encoded by further DNA sequences in the sample. This CDR3 contains 11 residues. Trimming stripped 5 bases from V and 1 base from J, with 2 bases between. The germline CDR1 and CDR2 sequences are SGHTA and FQGNSA. As every portion of the isolated RNA was reverse transcribed, the sequencing read expressed TCRB transcripts. Here immunoSEQ multiplex PCR was the method, and the copy in TCRdb shows in-frame clones only, minus some. The sample records hundreds of thousands of clones, around 15% being singletons. Stem cell-like memory, regulatory, central memory and naive CD4+ cells were sorted via CD45RO/CCR7/CD25/CD127/CD95/CD27. General study points: Fewer junction insertions and more nucleotide deletions appeared in type 1 diabetes patients.

Sequenced: naive CD4+ T cells from blood. This clonotype was obtained from a man aged 18 to 35 in good health. The chain combines TRBV7-2 with TRBJ2-5, with D uncertain. The DNA for the CDR3 is TGTGCCAGCAGCGGCCAAGAGACCCAGTACTTC. It encodes CASSGQETQYF.